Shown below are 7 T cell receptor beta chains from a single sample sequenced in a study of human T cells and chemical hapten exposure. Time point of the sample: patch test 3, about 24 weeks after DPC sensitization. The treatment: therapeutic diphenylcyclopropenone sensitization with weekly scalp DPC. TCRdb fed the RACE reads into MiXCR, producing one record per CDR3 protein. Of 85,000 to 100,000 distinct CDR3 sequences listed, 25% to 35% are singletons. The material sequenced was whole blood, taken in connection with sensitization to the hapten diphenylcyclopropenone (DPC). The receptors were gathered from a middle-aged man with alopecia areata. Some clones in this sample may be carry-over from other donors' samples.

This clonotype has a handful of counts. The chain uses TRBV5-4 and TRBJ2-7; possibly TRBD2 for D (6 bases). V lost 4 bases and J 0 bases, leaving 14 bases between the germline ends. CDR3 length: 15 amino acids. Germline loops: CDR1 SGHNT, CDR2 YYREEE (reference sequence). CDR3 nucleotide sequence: TGTGCCAGCAGCCCGGATAGCGGACTCTCCTACGAGCAGTACTTC. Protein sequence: CASSPDSGLSYEQYF.

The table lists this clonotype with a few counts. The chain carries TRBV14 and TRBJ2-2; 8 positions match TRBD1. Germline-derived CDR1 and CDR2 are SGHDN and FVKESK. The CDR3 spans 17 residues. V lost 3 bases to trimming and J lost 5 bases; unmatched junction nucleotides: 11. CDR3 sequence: CASSHRPGQVMTGELFF. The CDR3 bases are TGTGCCAGCAGCCACCGTCCGGGACAGGTTATGACCGGGGAGCTGTTTTTT.

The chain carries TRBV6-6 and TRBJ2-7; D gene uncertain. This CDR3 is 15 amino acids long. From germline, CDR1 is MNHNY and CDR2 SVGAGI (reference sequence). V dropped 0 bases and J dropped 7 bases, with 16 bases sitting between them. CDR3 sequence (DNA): TGTGCCAGCAGTTACTCGAGGTGGGCCCCATGGGAGCAGTACTTC. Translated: CASSYSRWAPWEQYF.

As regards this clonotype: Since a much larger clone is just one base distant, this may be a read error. Here the CDR3 DNA reads TGCAGAGCTAGAGATGGCGGGAGCGGCACAGATACGCAGTATTTT. Protein product: CRARDGGSGTDTQYF. V and J are TRBV20-1 and TRBJ2-3, with 7 bases identical to TRBD2. Germline loops: CDR1 DFQATT, CDR2 SNEGSKA (reference sequence). The CDR3 has 15 residues.

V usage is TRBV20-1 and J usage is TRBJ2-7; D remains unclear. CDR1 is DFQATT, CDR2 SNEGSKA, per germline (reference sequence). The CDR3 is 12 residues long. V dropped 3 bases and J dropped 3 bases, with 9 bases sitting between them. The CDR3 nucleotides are TGCAGTGCTAGGCCAGGTTACTACGAGCAGTACTTC. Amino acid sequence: CSARPGYYEQYF.

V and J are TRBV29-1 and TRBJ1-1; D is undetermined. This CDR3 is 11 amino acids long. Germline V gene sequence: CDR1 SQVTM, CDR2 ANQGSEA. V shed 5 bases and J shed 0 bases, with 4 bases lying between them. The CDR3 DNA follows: TGCAGCGTTAGACTGAACACTGAAGCTTTCTTT. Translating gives CSVRLNTEAFF.

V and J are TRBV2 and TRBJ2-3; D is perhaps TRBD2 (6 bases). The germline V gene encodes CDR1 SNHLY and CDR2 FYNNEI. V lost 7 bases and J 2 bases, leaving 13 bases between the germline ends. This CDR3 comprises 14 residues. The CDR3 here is CASIRRVATDTQYF. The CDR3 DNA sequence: TGTGCCAGCATTCGGAGGGTCGCCACAGATACGCAGTATTTT.